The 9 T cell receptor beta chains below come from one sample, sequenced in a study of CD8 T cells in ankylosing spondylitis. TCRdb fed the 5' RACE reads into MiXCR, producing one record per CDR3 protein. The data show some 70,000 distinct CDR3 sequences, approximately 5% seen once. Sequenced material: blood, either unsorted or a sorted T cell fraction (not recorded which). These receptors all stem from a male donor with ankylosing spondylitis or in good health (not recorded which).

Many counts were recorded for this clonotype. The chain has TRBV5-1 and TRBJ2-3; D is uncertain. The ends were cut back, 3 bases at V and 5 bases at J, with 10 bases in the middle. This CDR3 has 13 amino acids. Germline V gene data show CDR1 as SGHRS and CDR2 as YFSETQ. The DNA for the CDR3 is TGCGCCAGCAGCTCCCCTCATTTAGATACGCAGTATTTT. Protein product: CASSSPHLDTQYF.

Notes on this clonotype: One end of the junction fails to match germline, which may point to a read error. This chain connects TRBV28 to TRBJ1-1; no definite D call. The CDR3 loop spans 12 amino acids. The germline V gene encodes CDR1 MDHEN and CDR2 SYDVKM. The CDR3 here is CASRTANSEAFF. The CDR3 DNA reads TGTGCCAGCAGGACGGCGAACAGTGAAGCTTTCTTT.

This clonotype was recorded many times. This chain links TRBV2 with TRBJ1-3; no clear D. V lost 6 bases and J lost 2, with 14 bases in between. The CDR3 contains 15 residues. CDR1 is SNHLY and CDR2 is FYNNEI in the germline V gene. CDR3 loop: CASSVVYGPGNTIYF. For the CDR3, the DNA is TGTGCCAGCAGCGTTGTATATGGCCCTGGAAACACCATATATTTT. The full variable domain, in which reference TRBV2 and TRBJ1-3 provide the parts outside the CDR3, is EPEVTQTPSHQVTQMGQEVILRCVPISNHLYFYWYRQILGQKVEFLVSFYNNEISEKSEIFDDQFSVERPDGSNFTLKIRSTKLEDSAMYFCASSVVYGPGNTIYFGEGSWLTVV.

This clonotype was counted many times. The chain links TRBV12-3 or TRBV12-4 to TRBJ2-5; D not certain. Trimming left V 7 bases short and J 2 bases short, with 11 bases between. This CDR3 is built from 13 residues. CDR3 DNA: TGTGCCAGCAACGTCATAGGGCAAGAGACCCAGTACTTC. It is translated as CASNVIGQETQYF.

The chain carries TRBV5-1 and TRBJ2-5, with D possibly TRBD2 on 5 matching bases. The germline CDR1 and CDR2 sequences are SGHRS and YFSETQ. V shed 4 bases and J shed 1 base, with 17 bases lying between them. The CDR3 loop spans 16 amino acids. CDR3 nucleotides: TGCGCCAGCAGCCCCCTATCCGGGAAAAGCCAAGAGACCCAGTACTTC. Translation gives CASSPLSGKSQETQYF.

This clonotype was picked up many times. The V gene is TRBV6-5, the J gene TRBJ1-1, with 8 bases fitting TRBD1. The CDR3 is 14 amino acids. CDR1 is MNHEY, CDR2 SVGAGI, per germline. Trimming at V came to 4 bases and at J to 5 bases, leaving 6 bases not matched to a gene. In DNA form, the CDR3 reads TGTGCCAGCAGTTCTTCCAGGGGGCAAACTGAAGCTTTCTTT. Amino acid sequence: CASSSSRGQTEAFF.

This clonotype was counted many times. This CDR3 is CSASDDRRGAHYEQYF. CDR3 DNA: TGCAGTGCTAGTGACGACCGGCGGGGAGCTCACTACGAGCAGTACTTC. This chain links TRBV20-1 with TRBJ2-7, with D maybe TRBD2 (6 bases). The CDR3 has 16 amino acids. V was trimmed by 3 bases and J by 3 bases, leaving 21 bases between them. Germline values: CDR1 DFQATT, CDR2 SNEGSKA (reference sequence).

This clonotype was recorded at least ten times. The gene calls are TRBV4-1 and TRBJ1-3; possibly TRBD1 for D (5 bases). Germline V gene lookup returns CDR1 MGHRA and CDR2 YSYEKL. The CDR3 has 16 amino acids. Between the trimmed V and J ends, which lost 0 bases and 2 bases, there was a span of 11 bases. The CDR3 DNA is TGCGCCAGCAGCCAAGAACCGGGGCTCACTGGAAACACCATATATTTT. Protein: CASSQEPGLTGNTIYF.

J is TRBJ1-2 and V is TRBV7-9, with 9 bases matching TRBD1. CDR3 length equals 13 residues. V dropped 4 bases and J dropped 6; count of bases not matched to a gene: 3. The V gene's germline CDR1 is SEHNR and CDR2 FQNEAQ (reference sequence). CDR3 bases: TGTGCCAGCAGCTGGACAGGGGACGATGGCTACACCTTC. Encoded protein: CASSWTGDDGYTF.